This is a list of T cell receptor beta chains from one sample in a study of molecular identifiers for immune sequencing clone quantification. TCRdb re-analysed the PCR reads in MiXCR, keeping a single row per CDR3 protein. The table records tens of thousands of distinct CDR3 sequences, around 19% of them present only once. The source material was naive CD8+ T cells from blood, with Jurkat cell RNA spiked in. Receptors were obtained from a human donor in good health. Some libraries in this study had Jurkat cell RNA spiked in. CDR3s leave out the opening cysteine and the closing phenylalanine or tryptophan.

V: TRBV29-1; length: 12; CDR3: SVQDGSYQETQY
V: TRBV6-2/TRBV6-3; length: 12; CDR3: ASSVQGFLGELF
V: TRBV5-1; length: 13; CDR3: ASSSNQEYSYEQY
V: TRBV5-1; length: 16; CDR3: ASSLTSTADLSGNTIY
V: TRBV3-1; length: 11; CDR3: ASSQDGRYEQY
V: TRBV6-6; length: 14; CDR3: ASSYSRDESTYEQY
V: TRBV7-8; length: 15; CDR3: ASSPHSGSGNTGELF
V: TRBV20-1; length: 10; CDR3: SARDLGNEQF
V: TRBV6-2/TRBV6-3; length: 13; CDR3: ASSLSETSYNEQY
V: TRBV28; length: 11; CDR3: ASSLDFPDTQY
V: TRBV27; length: 11; CDR3: ASRDRGLMEQY
V: TRBV12-3/TRBV12-4; length: 13; CDR3: ASSPGQLSSYEQY
V: TRBV4-3; length: 12; CDR3: ASSQEDRAGGYT
V: TRBV19; length: 9; CDR3: ASSSHYEQY
V: TRBV7-9; length: 14; CDR3: ASSSKSQGANSPLH
V: TRBV25-1; length: 11; CDR3: ASRDTGAYEQY
V: TRBV7-9; length: 11; CDR3: ASSPNRWDELY
V: TRBV6-1; length: 13; CDR3: ASSELRSVNQPQH
V: TRBV11-2; length: 11; CDR3: ASRSGGPETQY
V: TRBV6-2/TRBV6-3; length: 15; CDR3: ASSLTYGRGLLNEQF
V: TRBV5-1; length: 13; CDR3: ASSFDTNGGETQY
V: TRBV5-4; length: 15; CDR3: ASSWGGLAGVGETQY
V: TRBV28; length: 13; CDR3: ASSLFRESNQPQH
V: TRBV5-1; length: 10; CDR3: ASSLVGLEQY
V: TRBV5-4; length: 10; CDR3: ASSQGGPEAF
V: TRBV24-1; length: 15; CDR3: ATSDSVARSLYNEQF
V: TRBV2; length: 12; CDR3: ASSKGGGAYEQY
V: TRBV2; length: 12; CDR3: ASSEGPSMDTQY
V: TRBV6-5; length: 12; CDR3: ASSYGGGGTEAF
V: TRBV29-1; length: 13; CDR3: SVVLVAASTDTQY
V: TRBV4-1; length: 14; CDR3: ASSRGLAASTDTQY
V: TRBV7-2; length: 13; CDR3: ASSSRDRSLYEQY
V: TRBV7-9; length: 12; CDR3: ASSLTTSGNEQY
V: TRBV7-9; length: 11; CDR3: ASSLVAGDTQY
V: TRBV4-1; length: 16; CDR3: ASSQEISPGTGEEKLF
V: TRBV6-4; length: 14; CDR3: ASSDVAGAHYNEQF
V: TRBV7-6; length: 14; CDR3: ASSLATSGVPYEQY
V: TRBV5-8; length: 16; CDR3: ASSLGWRTSASTDTQY
V: TRBV12-3/TRBV12-4; length: 10; CDR3: ASSLHGGTQC
V: TRBV7-6; length: 13; CDR3: ASSLLGAGYTEAF
V: TRBV7-9; length: 11; CDR3: ASSSTGEETQY
V: TRBV6-5; length: 12; CDR3: ASSSMQGADTQY
V: TRBV6-5; length: 13; CDR3: ASSYLAGHYNEQF
V: TRBV5-5; length: 10; CDR3: ASMYAGNEQY
V: TRBV24-1; length: 15; CDR3: ATSLLAGGPVAGELF
V: TRBV2; length: 13; CDR3: ASSDASARVETQY
V: TRBV27; length: 12; CDR3: ASSLQAPTDTQY
V: TRBV4-2; length: 16; CDR3: ASSQDLGGRASRDTQY
V: TRBV4-3; length: 14; CDR3: ASSPSERDGCDEQF
V: TRBV10-3; length: 10; CDR3: AISESGYEQY
V: TRBV24-1; length: 11; CDR3: ATSSGRTDTQY
V: TRBV4-3; length: 13; CDR3: ASSQDGGGADTQY
V: TRBV11-2; length: 13; CDR3: ASSSTSTGDETQY
V: TRBV25-1; length: 15; CDR3: ASKSPRYGATNEKLF
V: TRBV30; length: 11; CDR3: AWSGTVNTEAF
V: TRBV20-1; length: 11; CDR3: SAGGTGSWEQY